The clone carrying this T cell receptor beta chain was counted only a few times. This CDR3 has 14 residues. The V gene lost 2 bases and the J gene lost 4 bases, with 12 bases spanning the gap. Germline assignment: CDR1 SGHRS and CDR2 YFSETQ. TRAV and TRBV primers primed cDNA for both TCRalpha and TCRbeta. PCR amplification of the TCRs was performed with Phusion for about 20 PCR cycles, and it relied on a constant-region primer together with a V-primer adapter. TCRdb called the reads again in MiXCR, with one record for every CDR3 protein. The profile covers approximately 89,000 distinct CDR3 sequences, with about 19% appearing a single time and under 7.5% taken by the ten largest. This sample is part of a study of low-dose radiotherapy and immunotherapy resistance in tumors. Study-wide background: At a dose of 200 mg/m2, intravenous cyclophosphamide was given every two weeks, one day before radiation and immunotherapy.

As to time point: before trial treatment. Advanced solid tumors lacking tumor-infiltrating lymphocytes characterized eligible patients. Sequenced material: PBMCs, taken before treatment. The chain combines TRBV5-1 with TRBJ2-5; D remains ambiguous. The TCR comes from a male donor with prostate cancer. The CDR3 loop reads CASSFLDRAETQYF. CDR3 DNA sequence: TGCGCCAGCAGCTTTCTGGACCGGGCAGAGACCCAGTACTTC.